These 8 T cell receptor beta chains were all obtained from the same sample, sequenced in a study of beta chain features in type 1 diabetes. cDNA synthesis used the whole RNA isolate, giving expressed TCRB sequences. Generated by immunoSEQ multiplex PCR, the TCRdb table keeps only in-frame clones and is missing some. The table has about 900,000 clones, about 17% seen once. The specimen sequenced was naive CD4+ T cells from blood. The receptor set was obtained from a woman younger than 30 in good health.

Only a few counts were recorded for this clone. V gene TRBV6-1 combines with J gene TRBJ2-4; D gene uncertain. Germline loops: CDR1 MNHNS, CDR2 SASEGT. There are 17 residues in the CDR3. Trimming shortened V by 3 bases and J by 0 bases, and 15 bases separated the two germline ends. CDR3 bases: TGTGCCAGCAGTGATCCGGGTCGATCGGGAGCCAAAAACATTCAGTACTTC. This encodes CASSDPGRSGAKNIQYF.

The V call is TRBV5-6, the J call TRBJ2-7; D is unresolved. The germline CDR1 and CDR2 sequences are SGHDT and YYEEEE. Deletions cut 5 bases from V and 0 bases from J, with 12 bases between. This CDR3 is 14 amino acids long. CDR3 residues: CASSRAWGSYEQYF. Here the CDR3 DNA reads TGTGCCAGCAGTCGAGCTTGGGGCTCCTACGAGCAGTACTTC.

The chain couples TRBV4-3 to TRBJ1-2; TRBD1 aligns across 9 bases. The germline V gene has CDR1 LGHNA and CDR2 YSLEER. Trimming took 1 base from V and 6 from J; bases not matched to a gene: 6. The CDR3 has 15 amino acids. The CDR3 DNA reads TGCGCCAGCAGCCAAGGGATCGGGACAGGGCATGGCTACACCTTC. As protein: CASSQGIGTGHGYTF.

This clone has a handful of counts. The CDR3 nucleotides read TGCGCCAGCAGCATCCGGGTTCAGAACACTGAAGCTTTCTTT. Amino acid sequence: CASSIRVQNTEAFF. This chain uses TRBV5-1 with TRBJ1-1; the D is unclear. Germline CDR1 is SGHRS and CDR2 is YFSETQ. CDR3 length: 14 amino acids. Trimming pared 4 bases from V and 1 base from J, leaving 11 bases between.

In this sample, this clone turned up a few times. The chain couples TRBV28 to TRBJ2-6, with D possibly being TRBD2 (5 bases). The length of the CDR3 is 16 residues. Germline CDR1 and CDR2: MDHEN and SYDVKM. Trimming shortened V by 7 bases and J by 2 bases, and 15 bases separated the two germline ends. CDR3 protein: CASTARRIPGANVLTF. For the CDR3, the DNA is TGTGCCAGCACCGCCCGGAGGATTCCTGGGGCCAACGTCCTGACTTTC.

With regard to this clone: Its ends do not fully match the called genes, so a read error is possible. V usage is TRBV28 and J usage is TRBJ2-7, with D perhaps given as TRBD1 or TRBD2 (6 bases each). The CDR3 is 12 residues long. From germline, CDR1 is MDHEN and CDR2 SYDVKM. The CDR3: CASSVEGGIPRF. The CDR3 nucleotides read TGTGCCAGCAGTGTCGAGGGGGGAATCCCCCGCTTC.

The chain recombines TRBV7-9 with TRBJ1-1; D is unresolved. V lost 0 bases to trimming and J lost 2 bases, with 22 bases between them. Germline assignment: CDR1 SEHNR and CDR2 FQNEAQ (reference sequence). This CDR3 is built from 19 residues. The CDR3 here is CASSLALAAMSLGNTEAFF. As DNA, the CDR3 is TGTGCCAGCAGCTTAGCGCTCGCCGCGATGAGTCTCGGAAACACTGAAGCTTTCTTT.

CDR3 coding DNA: TGTGCCAGCTACAGGGGATTCGAGACCCAGTACTTC. Protein sequence: CASYRGFETQYF. The V gene is TRBV19, the J gene TRBJ2-5; TRBD1 matches 7 bases. V shed 9 bases, J shed 5 bases, and the junction held 6 bases outside the gene matches. The CDR3 contains 12 residues. The germline gives CDR1 LNHDA, CDR2 SQIVND (reference sequence).